Described below is a single T cell receptor beta chain sequence and its context. Here immunoSEQ multiplex PCR was the method, and the copy in TCRdb shows in-frame clones only, minus some. The table lists under 300,000 clones, approximately 83% of them singletons. Trimming at V came to 5 bases and at J to 9 bases, leaving 11 bases not matched to a gene. The germline V gene has CDR1 MDHEN and CDR2 SYDVKM. This CDR3 has 14 residues. The sample belongs to a study of blood T cell repertoires in COVID-19. Sequencing input: peripheral blood. This receptor was taken from a human donor in a cohort sampled during active COVID-19. V is TRBV28 and J is TRBJ1-2, with 8 nucleotides matching TRBD1. CDR3 in DNA: TGTGCCAGCAGTCTGGACAGGGCATCTCGGAGCTACACCTTC. Amino acid sequence: CASSLDRASRSYTF.